These 23 T cell receptor beta chains were sequenced from one sample in a study of blood T cell repertoires in COVID-19. Clones were read by immunoSEQ multiplex PCR, and TCRdb kept only the in-frame ones, dropping some. In the table there are 450,000 or so clones, over 85% of which are singletons. Sequencing was performed on peripheral blood. Receptors were obtained from a man aged 18 to 35 with COVID-19, enrolled during active disease.

Only a few counts were recorded for this clone. Other DNA sequences of this sample code for an identical CDR3. V gene TRBV5-1 combines with J gene TRBJ2-2; weak D call: TRBD1 (6 bases). Between the trimmed V and J ends, which lost 0 bases and 4 bases, there was a span of 13 bases. CDR1 and CDR2 (germline): SGHRS, YFSETQ. This CDR3 contains 16 residues. In nucleotides, the CDR3 is TGCGCCAGCAGCTTGGGCCACAGGGATGTCACCGGGGAGCTGTTTTTT. It translates to CASSLGHRDVTGELFF.

The V call is TRBV2, the J call TRBJ2-2, with D possibly matching TRBD1 (5 bases). V was cut by 7 bases and J by 3 bases, with 9 bases left in between. CDR3 length: 13 residues. In germline, CDR1 is SNHLY, CDR2 FYNNEI. CDR3: CASKDRHTGELFF. CDR3 nucleotide sequence: TGTGCCAGCAAAGACAGACACACCGGGGAGCTGTTTTTT.

Details on this clone: The same CDR3 arises from other DNA sequences in this sample as well. The genes are TRBV7-9 and TRBJ2-7; TRBD2 is a possible D gene (5 bases). Germline V gene data show CDR1 as SEHNR and CDR2 as FQNEAQ (reference sequence). This CDR3 contains 13 residues. With 5 bases removed from V and 4 bases from J, the gap between germline ends came to 12 bases. The CDR3 DNA reads TGTGCCAGCAGCCCTAGGGAGCCATACGAGCAGTACTTC. Its protein is CASSPREPYEQYF.

This chain's CDR3 is CASSIVAGGWNEQFF. The CDR3, as DNA: TGTGCCAGTAGTATTGTAGCGGGTGGCTGGAATGAGCAGTTCTTC. The chain carries TRBV19 and TRBJ2-1; 7 positions match TRBD2. The CDR3 covers 15 residues. Germline values: CDR1 LNHDA, CDR2 SQIVND (reference sequence). Trimming took 3 bases from V and 7 from J; bases not matched to a gene: 9.

The chain recombines TRBV24-1 with TRBJ2-2; a weak D match, TRBD1 (6 bases). The germline CDR1 and CDR2 sequences are KGHDR and SFDVKD. This CDR3 has 15 amino acids. Deletions cut 3 bases from V and 4 bases from J, with 11 bases between. The CDR3 loop is CATSDPQGFTGELFF. The CDR3 coding sequence is TGTGCCACCAGTGATCCACAGGGCTTCACCGGGGAGCTGTTTTTT.

This clone showed up just once. The genes are TRBV5-8 and TRBJ1-5; TRBD1 aligns across 7 bases. V gave up 2 bases and J gave up 3 bases; unmatched junction bases: 8. This CDR3 has 16 amino acids. Looked up from germline, CDR1 is SGHTS and CDR2 is YDEGEE. CDR3 coding DNA: TGTGCCAGCAGCTTAGGGACAGTAAGATTCAATCAGCCCCAGCATTTT. This translates into CASSLGTVRFNQPQHF.

The J gene is TRBJ2-3, the V gene TRBV6-5, with 7 bases that match TRBD1. The CDR3 spans 15 residues. The germline gives CDR1 MNHEY, CDR2 SVGAGI. Trimming took 5 bases from V and 9 from J; bases not matched to a gene: 14. The CDR3 is CASSPLVTGARTQYF. The CDR3 bases are TGTGCCAGCAGTCCCCTGGTAACAGGGGCAAGGACGCAGTATTTT.

This chain connects TRBV7-3 to TRBJ2-3; 8 nucleotides align to TRBD2. Looked up from germline, CDR1 is SGHTA and CDR2 is FQGTGA. CDR3 size: 14 residues. J lost 4 bases, V lost 5 bases, and 5 bases had no gene match. The CDR3 protein is CASSTGLAADTQYF. CDR3 DNA: TGTGCCAGCAGCACCGGACTAGCCGCAGATACGCAGTATTTT.

V is TRBV11-2 and J is TRBJ2-3, with TRBD1 identical over 7 bases. Germline V gene sequence: CDR1 SGHAT, CDR2 FQNNGV. Unmatched junction bases numbered 4, after V lost 1 base and J lost 3 bases. The CDR3 is 15 residues long. The CDR3, as DNA: TGTGCCAGCAGCTTAGCGGTCAGGGGGACAGATACGCAGTATTTT. Amino acid sequence: CASSLAVRGTDTQYF.

The chain recombines TRBV5-1 with TRBJ2-2; D may be TRBD1 (6 bases). The length of the CDR3 is 14 residues. From germline, CDR1 is SGHRS and CDR2 YFSETQ. The ends were cut back, 2 bases at V and 3 bases at J, with 8 bases in the middle. The CDR3 loop reads CASSLQGHTGELFF. DNA for the CDR3: TGCGCCAGCAGCTTACAGGGCCACACCGGGGAGCTGTTTTTT.

The CDR3 is CASSPMDRGPGETQYF. In DNA, the CDR3 is TGTGCCAGCAGCCCAATGGACAGGGGACCGGGGGAGACCCAGTACTTC. The rearrangement joins TRBV7-7 to TRBJ2-5; the match to TRBD1 covers 9 bases. Germline V gene lookup returns CDR1 SSHAT and CDR2 FNYEAQ (reference sequence). This CDR3 contains 16 residues. Germline trimming cut 5 bases from V and 5 bases from J; bases unmatched to any gene: 12.

This chain connects TRBV7-2 to TRBJ2-3, with 7 nucleotides matching TRBD2. CDR1 is SGHTA and CDR2 is FQGNSA in the germline V gene. The CDR3 totals 16 residues. J lost 5 bases, V lost 1 base, and 9 bases had no gene match. CDR3 sequence: CASSLGWDYLRDTQYF. In DNA form, the CDR3 reads TGTGCCAGCAGCTTAGGTTGGGACTACCTCCGAGATACGCAGTATTTT.

The chain has TRBV3-1 (or the pseudogene TRBV3-2) and TRBJ2-5; 8 bases fit TRBD2. There are 14 residues in the CDR3. V dropped 7 bases and J dropped 2; count of bases not matched to a gene: 6. From germline, CDR1 is LGHDT and CDR2 YNNKEL (reference sequence). CDR3 region: CASNSGGVQETQYF. The CDR3 coding sequence is TGTGCCAGCAATTCGGGGGGGGTGCAAGAGACCCAGTACTTC.

V gene TRBV6-5 combines with J gene TRBJ2-2; a possible D gene is TRBD2 (7 bases). The V end was cut by 6 bases, the J end by 4 bases, with 15 bases between. Per germline, CDR1 MNHEY and CDR2 SVGAGI. The CDR3 contains 15 residues. Written as DNA, the CDR3 is TGTGCCAGCAGCCGTCGAGGGGGGGGCACCGGGGAGCTGTTTTTT. This sequence encodes CASSRRGGGTGELFF.

The V and J genes are TRBV24-1 and TRBJ1-5; the D gene is possibly TRBD1 (6 bases). The CDR3 has 14 residues. Trimming removed 4 bases from V and 5 bases from J, with 11 bases in between. Germline CDR1 and CDR2: KGHDR and SFDVKD. The CDR3 DNA sequence: TGTGCCACCAGTGAGCCAGGGGCAGATCAGCCCCAGCATTTT. This translates into CATSEPGADQPQHF.

This chain connects TRBV10-1 to TRBJ1-2, with a possible D match to TRBD1 (6 bases). V was pared by 5 bases and J by 8 bases, with 21 bases between. The CDR3 runs to 15 residues. Germline lookup yields CDR1 WNHNN and CDR2 SYGVQD (reference sequence). The CDR3 nucleotides read TGCGCCAGCAGTCCAGGGGCGGGCATAAGAGCCGGCTACACCTTC. Amino acids: CASSPGAGIRAGYTF.

The chain joins TRBV9 to TRBJ2-3; a possible D gene is TRBD1 (5 bases). This CDR3 is 15 amino acids long. Trimming removed 0 bases at V and 2 bases at J, with 10 bases between. CDR1 and CDR2 (germline): SGDLS, YYNGEE. CDR3 loop: CASSVGGRDTDTQYF. In nucleotides, the CDR3 is TGTGCCAGCAGCGTAGGTGGCAGGGACACAGATACGCAGTATTTT.

This clone is a singleton in its sample. The chain uses TRBV5-1 and TRBJ1-2; D gene unclear. Germline V gives CDR1 SGHRS, CDR2 YFSETQ. The CDR3 spans 12 residues. V was pared by 2 bases and J by 6 bases, with 8 bases between. CDR3 amino acids: CASSFNRDGYTF. CDR3 in DNA: TGCGCCAGCAGCTTTAACCGGGATGGCTACACCTTC.

DNA of the CDR3: TGTGCCAGCAGTTCGGGACTAGACAATGAGCAGTTCTTC. Residues: CASSSGLDNEQFF. The gene calls are TRBV27 and TRBJ2-1; 8 nucleotides align to TRBD2. The CDR3 extends over 13 amino acids. The V segment lost 4 bases and the J segment 5 bases; nucleotides outside the gene matches: 1. Germline V gene lookup returns CDR1 MNHEY and CDR2 SMNVEV (reference sequence).

The chain uses TRBV12-3 or TRBV12-4 and TRBJ2-1, with a weak D call TRBD2 (5 bases). This CDR3 is built from 13 residues. V gave up 6 bases and J gave up 5 bases, with 11 bases separating them. In DNA form, the CDR3 reads TGTGCCAGCAGGAACCGGGATCACAATGAGCAGTTCTTC. Residues: CASRNRDHNEQFF.

The rearrangement links TRBV18 to TRBJ2-7, with TRBD2 matching 7 bases. V trimming: 1 base; J trimming: 0 bases; junction bases outside the gene matches: 6. Per the germline V gene, CDR1 is KGHSH and CDR2 is LQKENI. The CDR3 is 16 residues long. CDR3 amino acids: CASSPRGGRTSYEQYF. The CDR3, as DNA: TGTGCCAGCTCACCACGAGGCGGGAGAACCTCCTACGAGCAGTACTTC.

The chain employs TRBV18 and TRBJ2-3; 7 bases match TRBD2. This CDR3 region has 15 residues. Germline lookup yields CDR1 KGHSH and CDR2 LQKENI. The J segment lost 4 bases and the V segment lost 0 bases, leaving 4 bases of the junction unmatched. CDR3 amino acids: CASSPPGGISDTQYF. For the CDR3, the DNA is TGTGCCAGCTCACCACCGGGGGGGATTTCAGATACGCAGTATTTT.

The chain recombines TRBV11-2 with TRBJ2-7; D possibly corresponds to TRBD1 (7 bases). V was trimmed by 6 bases and J by 3 bases, leaving 18 bases between them. Per germline, CDR1 SGHAT and CDR2 FQNNGV. CDR3 length equals 15 residues. CDR3 coding DNA: TGTGCCAGCAGAATAAGGGGGGACAGCGTCTACGAGCAGTACTTC. Residues: CASRIRGDSVYEQYF.